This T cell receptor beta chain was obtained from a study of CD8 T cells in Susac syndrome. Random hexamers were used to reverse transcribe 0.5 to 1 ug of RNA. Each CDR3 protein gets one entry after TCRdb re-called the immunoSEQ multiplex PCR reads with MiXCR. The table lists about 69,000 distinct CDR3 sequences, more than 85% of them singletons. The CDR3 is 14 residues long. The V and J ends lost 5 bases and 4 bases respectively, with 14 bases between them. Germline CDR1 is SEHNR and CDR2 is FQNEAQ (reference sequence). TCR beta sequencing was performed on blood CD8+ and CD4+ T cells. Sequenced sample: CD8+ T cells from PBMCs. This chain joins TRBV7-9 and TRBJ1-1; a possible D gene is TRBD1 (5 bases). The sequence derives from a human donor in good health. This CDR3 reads CASSQSGGGTEAFF. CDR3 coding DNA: TGTGCCAGCAGCCAAAGTGGGGGGGGCACTGAAGCTTTCTTT.